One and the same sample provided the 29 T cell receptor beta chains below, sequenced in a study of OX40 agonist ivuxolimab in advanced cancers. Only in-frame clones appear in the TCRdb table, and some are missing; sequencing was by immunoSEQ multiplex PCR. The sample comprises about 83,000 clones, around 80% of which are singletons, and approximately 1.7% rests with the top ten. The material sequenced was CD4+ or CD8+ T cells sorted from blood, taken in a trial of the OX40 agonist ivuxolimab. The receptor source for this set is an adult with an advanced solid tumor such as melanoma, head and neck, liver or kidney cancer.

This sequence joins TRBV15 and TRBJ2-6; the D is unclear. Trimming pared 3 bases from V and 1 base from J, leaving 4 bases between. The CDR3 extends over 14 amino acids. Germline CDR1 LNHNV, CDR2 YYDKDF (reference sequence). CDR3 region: CATSSRSGANVLTF. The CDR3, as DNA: TGTGCCACCAGCAGCCGATCTGGGGCCAACGTCCTGACTTTC.

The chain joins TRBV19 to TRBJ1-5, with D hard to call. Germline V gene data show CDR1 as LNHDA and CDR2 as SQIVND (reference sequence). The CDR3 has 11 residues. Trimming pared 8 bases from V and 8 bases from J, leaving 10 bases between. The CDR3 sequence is CASGIEEPQHF. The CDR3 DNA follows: TGTGCCAGTGGCATCGAGGAGCCCCAGCATTTT.

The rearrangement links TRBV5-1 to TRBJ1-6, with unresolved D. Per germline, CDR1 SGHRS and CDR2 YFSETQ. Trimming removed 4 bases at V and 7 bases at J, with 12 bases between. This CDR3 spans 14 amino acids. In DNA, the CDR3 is TGCGCCAGCAGCCCGACCGTGGGGAATTCACCCCTCCACTTT. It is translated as CASSPTVGNSPLHF.

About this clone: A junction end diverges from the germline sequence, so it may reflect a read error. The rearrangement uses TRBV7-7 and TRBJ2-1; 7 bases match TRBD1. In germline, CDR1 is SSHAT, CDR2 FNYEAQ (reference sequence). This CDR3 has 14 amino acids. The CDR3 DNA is TGTGCTAGCAGCCCAGGACAGGACTACAATGAGCAGTTCTTC. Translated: CASSPGQDYNEQFF.

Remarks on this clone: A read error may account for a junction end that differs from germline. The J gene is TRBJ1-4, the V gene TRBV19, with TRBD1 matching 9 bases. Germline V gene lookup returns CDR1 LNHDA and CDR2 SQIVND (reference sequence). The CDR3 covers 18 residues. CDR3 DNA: TGTGCCAGTAGTGGATCTTCAACTCGGACAGGGGATAATGAGAAACTGTTTTTT. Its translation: CASSGSSTRTGDNEKLFF.

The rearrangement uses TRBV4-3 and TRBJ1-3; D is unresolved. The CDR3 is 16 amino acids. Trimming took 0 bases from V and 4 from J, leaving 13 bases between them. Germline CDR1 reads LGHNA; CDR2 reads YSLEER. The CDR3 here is CASSQEVWSSGNTIYF. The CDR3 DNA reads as TGCGCCAGCAGCCAAGAGGTCTGGTCGTCCGGAAACACCATATATTTT.

In DNA form, the CDR3 reads TGTGCCAGCAGTGAACTAGCGGGGGGAGGCACAGATACGCAGTATTTT. Amino acids: CASSELAGGGTDTQYF. This rearrangement joins TRBV6-4 to TRBJ2-3; 12 bases match TRBD2. The CDR3 runs to 16 residues. V shed 3 bases, J shed 1 base, and the junction held 2 bases outside the gene matches. Germline V CDR1 and CDR2: MRHNA, SNTAGT.

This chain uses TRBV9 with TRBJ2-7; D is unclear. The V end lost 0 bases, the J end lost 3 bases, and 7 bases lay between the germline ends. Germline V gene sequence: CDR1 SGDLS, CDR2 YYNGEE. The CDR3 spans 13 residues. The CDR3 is CASSVVRIYEQYF. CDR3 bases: TGTGCCAGCAGCGTAGTACGGATCTACGAGCAGTACTTC.

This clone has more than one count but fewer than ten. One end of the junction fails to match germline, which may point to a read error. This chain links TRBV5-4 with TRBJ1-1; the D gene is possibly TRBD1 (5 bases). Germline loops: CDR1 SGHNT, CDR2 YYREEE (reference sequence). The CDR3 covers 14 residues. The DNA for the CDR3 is TGTGCCAGCAGTTTGGGACGCCTGAACACTGAAGCTTTCTTT. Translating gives CASSLGRLNTEAFF.

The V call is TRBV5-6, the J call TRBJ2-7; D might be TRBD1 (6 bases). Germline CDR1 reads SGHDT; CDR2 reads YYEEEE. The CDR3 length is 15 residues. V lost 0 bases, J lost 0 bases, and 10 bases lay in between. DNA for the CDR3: TGTGCCAGCAGCTTGGGGCAGGGGCTCTCCTACGAGCAGTACTTC. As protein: CASSLGQGLSYEQYF.

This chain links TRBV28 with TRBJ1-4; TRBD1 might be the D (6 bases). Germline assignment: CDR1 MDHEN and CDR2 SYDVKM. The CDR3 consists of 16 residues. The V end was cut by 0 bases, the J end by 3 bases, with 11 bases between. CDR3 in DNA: TGTGCCAGCAGTTTATGGGCGGGGGCCTCTAATGAAAAACTGTTTTTT. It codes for CASSLWAGASNEKLFF.

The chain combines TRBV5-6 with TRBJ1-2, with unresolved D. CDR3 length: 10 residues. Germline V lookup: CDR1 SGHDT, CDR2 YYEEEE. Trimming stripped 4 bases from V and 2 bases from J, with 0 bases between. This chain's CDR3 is CASSNYGYTF. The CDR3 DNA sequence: TGTGCCAGCAGCAACTATGGCTACACCTTC.

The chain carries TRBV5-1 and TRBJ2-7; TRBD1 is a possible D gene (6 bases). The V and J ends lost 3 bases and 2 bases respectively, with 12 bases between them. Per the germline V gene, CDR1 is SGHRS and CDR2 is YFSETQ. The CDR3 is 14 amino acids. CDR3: CASSSNPGAYEQYF. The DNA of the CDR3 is TGCGCCAGCAGCTCCAACCCAGGGGCCTACGAGCAGTACTTC.

The CDR3 loop is CASSRWMRETQYF. The CDR3 nucleotides are TGCGCCAGCAGCCGATGGATGAGGGAGACCCAGTACTTC. The V and J genes are TRBV4-1 and TRBJ2-5; D uncertain. This CDR3 contains 13 residues. Germline V lookup: CDR1 MGHRA, CDR2 YSYEKL. V lost 4 bases to trimming and J lost 5 bases, with 11 bases between them.

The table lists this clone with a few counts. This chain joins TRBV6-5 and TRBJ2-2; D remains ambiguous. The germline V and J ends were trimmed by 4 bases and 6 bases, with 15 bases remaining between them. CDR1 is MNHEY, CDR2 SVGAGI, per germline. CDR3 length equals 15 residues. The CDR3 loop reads CASSSEPARPGELFF. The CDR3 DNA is TGTGCCAGCAGTTCCGAACCCGCGCGCCCCGGGGAGCTGTTTTTT.

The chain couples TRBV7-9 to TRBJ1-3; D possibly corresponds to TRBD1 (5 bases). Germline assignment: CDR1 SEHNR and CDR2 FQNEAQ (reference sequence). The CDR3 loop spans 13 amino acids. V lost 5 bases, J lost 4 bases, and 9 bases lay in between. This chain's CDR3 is CASSTDSGNTIYF. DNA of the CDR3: TGTGCCAGCAGCACTGACAGCGGAAACACCATATATTTT.

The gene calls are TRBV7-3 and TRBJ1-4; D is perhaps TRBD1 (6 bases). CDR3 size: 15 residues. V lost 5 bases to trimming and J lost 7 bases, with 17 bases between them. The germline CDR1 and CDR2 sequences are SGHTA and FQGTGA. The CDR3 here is CASSPTGLKGEKLFF. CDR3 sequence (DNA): TGTGCCAGCAGCCCCACAGGGTTGAAAGGTGAAAAACTGTTTTTT.

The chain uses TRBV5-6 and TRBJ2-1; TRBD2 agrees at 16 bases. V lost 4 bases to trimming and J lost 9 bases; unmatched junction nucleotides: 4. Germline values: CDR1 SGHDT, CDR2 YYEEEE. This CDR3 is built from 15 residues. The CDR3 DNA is TGTGCCAGCAGCCCCGGGACTAGCGGGGGGGTTGAGCAGTTCTTC. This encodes CASSPGTSGGVEQFF.

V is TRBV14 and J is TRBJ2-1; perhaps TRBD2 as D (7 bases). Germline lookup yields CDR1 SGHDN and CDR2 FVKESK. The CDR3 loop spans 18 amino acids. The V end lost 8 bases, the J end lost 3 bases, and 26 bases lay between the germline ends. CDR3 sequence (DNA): TGTGCCAGCTCGGATTCGCGGGGGCAGTTTCTGGGCTACAATGAGCAGTTCTTC. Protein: CASSDSRGQFLGYNEQFF. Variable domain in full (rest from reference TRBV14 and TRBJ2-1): EAGVTQFPSHSVIEKGQTVTLRCDPISGHDNLYWYRRVMGKEIKFLLHFVKESKQDESGMPNNRFLAERTGGTYSTLKVQPAELEDSGVYFCASSDSRGQFLGYNEQFFGPGTRLTVL.

The CDR3 loop is CASSIQNSNQPQHF. The CDR3 nucleotides read TGTGCCAGTAGTATCCAGAATAGCAATCAGCCCCAGCATTTT. The chain links TRBV19 to TRBJ1-5; D remains ambiguous. The CDR3 consists of 14 residues. V gave up 3 bases and J gave up 0 bases, with 6 bases separating them. Per the germline V gene, CDR1 is LNHDA and CDR2 is SQIVND (reference sequence).

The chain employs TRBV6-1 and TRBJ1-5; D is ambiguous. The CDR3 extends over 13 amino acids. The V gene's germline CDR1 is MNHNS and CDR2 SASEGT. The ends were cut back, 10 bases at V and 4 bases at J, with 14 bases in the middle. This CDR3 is CATSPDRNQPQHF. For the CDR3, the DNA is TGTGCCACCTCCCCCGACCGTAATCAGCCCCAGCATTTT.

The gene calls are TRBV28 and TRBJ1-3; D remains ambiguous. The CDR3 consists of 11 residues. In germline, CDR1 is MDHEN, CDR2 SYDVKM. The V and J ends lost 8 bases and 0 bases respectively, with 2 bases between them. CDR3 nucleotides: TGTGCCAGCCTCTCTGGAAACACCATATATTTT. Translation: CASLSGNTIYF.

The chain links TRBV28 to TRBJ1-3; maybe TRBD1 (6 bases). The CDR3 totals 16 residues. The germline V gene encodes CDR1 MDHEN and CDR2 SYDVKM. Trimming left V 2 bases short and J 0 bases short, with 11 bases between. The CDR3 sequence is CASSLGGAGSGNTIYF. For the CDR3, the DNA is TGTGCCAGCAGTTTAGGGGGGGCGGGCTCTGGAAACACCATATATTTT.

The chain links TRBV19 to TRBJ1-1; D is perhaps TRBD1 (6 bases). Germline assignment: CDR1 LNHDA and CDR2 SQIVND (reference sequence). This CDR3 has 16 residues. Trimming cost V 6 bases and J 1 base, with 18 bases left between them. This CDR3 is CASSLTGITRNTEAFF. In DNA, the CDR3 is TGTGCCAGTAGCCTCACAGGGATTACCAGGAACACTGAAGCTTTCTTT. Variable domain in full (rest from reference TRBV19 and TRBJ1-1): DGGITQSPKYLFRKEGQNVTLSCEQNLNHDAMYWYRQDPGQGLRLIYYSQIVNDFQKGDIAEGYSVSREKKESFPLTVTSAQKNPTAFYLCASSLTGITRNTEAFFGQGTRLTVV.

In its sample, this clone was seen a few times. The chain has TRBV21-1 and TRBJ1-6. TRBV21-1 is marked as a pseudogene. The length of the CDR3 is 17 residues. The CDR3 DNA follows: TGTGCCAGCAGTTTACCTCGAACGAAGCAAGAGAATTCACCCCTCCACTTT. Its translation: CASSLPRTKQENSPLHF.

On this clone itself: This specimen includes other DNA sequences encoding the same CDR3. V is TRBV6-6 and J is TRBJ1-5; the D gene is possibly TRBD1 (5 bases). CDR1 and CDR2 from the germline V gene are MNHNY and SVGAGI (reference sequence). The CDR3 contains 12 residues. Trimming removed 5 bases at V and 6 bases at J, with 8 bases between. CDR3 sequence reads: CASSGGSQPQHF. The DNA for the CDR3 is TGTGCCAGCAGTGGGGGGAGTCAGCCCCAGCATTTT.

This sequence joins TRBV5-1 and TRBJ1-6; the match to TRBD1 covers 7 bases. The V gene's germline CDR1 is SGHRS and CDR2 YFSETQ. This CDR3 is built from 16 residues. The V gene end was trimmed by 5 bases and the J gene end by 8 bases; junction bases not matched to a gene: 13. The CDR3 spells CASRPTPGQTHSPLHF. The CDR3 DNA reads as TGCGCCAGCAGACCTACACCGGGACAGACCCATTCACCCCTCCACTTT.

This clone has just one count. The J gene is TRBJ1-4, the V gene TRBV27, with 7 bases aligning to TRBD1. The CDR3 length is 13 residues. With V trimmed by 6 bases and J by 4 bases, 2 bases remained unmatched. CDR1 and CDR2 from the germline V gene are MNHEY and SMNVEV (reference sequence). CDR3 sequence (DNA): TGTGCCAGCAGACACAGGGGTAATGAAAAACTGTTTTTT. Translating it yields CASRHRGNEKLFF.

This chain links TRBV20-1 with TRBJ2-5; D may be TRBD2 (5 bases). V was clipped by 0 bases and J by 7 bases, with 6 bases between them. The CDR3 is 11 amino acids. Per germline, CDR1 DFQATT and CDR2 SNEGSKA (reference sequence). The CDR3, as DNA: TGCAGTGCTAGAGAGGAGGCGACCCAGTACTTC. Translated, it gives CSAREEATQYF.